One sample yielded the 27 T cell receptor beta chains listed below, sequenced in a study of blood T cell repertoires in COVID-19. The table came from immunoSEQ multiplex PCR; TCRdb's copy has only in-frame clones and leaves some out. The data contain about 130,000 clones, 80% to 85% of them seen just once; the ten biggest clones take up 3.8%. The sample consisted of peripheral blood. Receptors were obtained from a woman aged 50 to 60 with acute or convalescent COVID-19.

In this sample, this clone turned up a few times. V is TRBV6-5 and J is TRBJ1-2; 8 bases are a match to TRBD1. V trimming: 0 bases; J trimming: 1 base; junction bases outside the gene matches: 4. Germline CDR1 and CDR2: MNHEY and SVGAGI. CDR3 length equals 16 residues. CDR3 amino acids: CASSYSRTGLNYGYTF. The CDR3 coding sequence is TGTGCCAGCAGTTACTCTCGGACAGGGCTTAACTATGGCTACACCTTC.

CDR3 DNA: TGCAGTGCTAGTGAAAGGGGTCGGACAGGGGGAAATTCACCCCTCCACTTT. This sequence encodes CSASERGRTGGNSPLHF. This chain links TRBV20-1 with TRBJ1-6, with TRBD1 matching over 10 bases. CDR1 is DFQATT, CDR2 SNEGSKA, per germline (reference sequence). J lost 7 bases, V lost 3 bases, and 12 bases had no gene match. The CDR3 runs 17 residues.

The chain carries TRBV9 and TRBJ1-3; D is uncertain. This CDR3 has 16 amino acids. Germline V gene lookup returns CDR1 SGDLS and CDR2 YYNGEE. Trimming removed 3 bases at V and 0 bases at J, with 13 bases between. The CDR3 sequence is CASSGSWADSGNTIYF. The CDR3 nucleotides read TGTGCCAGCAGCGGTAGTTGGGCTGACTCTGGAAACACCATATATTTT.

This chain connects TRBV20-1 to TRBJ2-7; D remains unclear. V lost 3 bases to trimming and J lost 3 bases, with 6 bases between them. CDR3 size: 11 residues. Germline CDR1 DFQATT, CDR2 SNEGSKA (reference sequence). The CDR3 sequence: CSASISYEQYF. CDR3 bases: TGCAGTGCTAGTATCAGCTACGAGCAGTACTTC.

This clone was detected only once. The junction departs from the called germline gene at one end, perhaps through a read error. The CDR3 spells CASRYAGGYSEQFF. The CDR3 nucleotides read TGTGCCAGTCGGTATGCGGGAGGGTACAGTGAGCAGTTCTTC. This sequence joins TRBV19 and TRBJ2-1, with 9 bases matching TRBD2. This CDR3 region has 14 residues. The V gene's germline CDR1 is LNHDA and CDR2 SQIVND (reference sequence).

This clone was picked up one time. The CDR3 nucleotides are TGTGCCAGCAGTTTGGGCAGAAACAATGAGCAGTTCTTC. As protein: CASSLGRNNEQFF. The chain uses TRBV28 and TRBJ2-1; D ambiguous. Germline V gives CDR1 MDHEN, CDR2 SYDVKM. This CDR3 region has 13 residues. Trimming shortened V by 3 bases and J by 5 bases, and 8 bases separated the two germline ends.

This clone was detected a few times. The chain is built from TRBV7-2 and TRBJ1-5; D unresolved. The CDR3 contains 12 residues. In germline, CDR1 is SGHTA, CDR2 FQGNSA. V was trimmed by 4 bases and J by 5 bases, leaving 6 bases between them. CDR3 coding DNA: TGTGCCAGCAGCTCCAATCATCAGCCCCAGCATTTT. This encodes CASSSNHQPQHF.

The chain couples TRBV10-3 to TRBJ1-3; D gene unclear. The V end was cut by 4 bases, the J end by 4 bases, with 8 bases between. Germline CDR1 reads ENHRY; CDR2 reads SYGVKD. The CDR3 is 13 residues long. The CDR3 sequence is CAISAAGGNTIYF. CDR3 bases: TGTGCCATCAGTGCCGCGGGGGGAAACACCATATATTTT.

This clone was counted a single time. The chain combines TRBV4-2 with TRBJ2-3; perhaps TRBD1 as D (5 bases). Germline V gene sequence: CDR1 LGHNA, CDR2 YNFKEQ. V dropped 0 bases and J dropped 6 bases, with 13 bases sitting between them. This CDR3 spans 15 amino acids. CDR3 loop: CASSQEWQGLDTQYF. The CDR3 nucleotides are TGTGCCAGCAGCCAAGAATGGCAGGGTCTCGATACGCAGTATTTT.

This chain connects TRBV2 to TRBJ1-2; D possibly corresponds to TRBD1 (6 bases). The germline V gene has CDR1 SNHLY and CDR2 FYNNEI. The CDR3 runs to 14 residues. Trimming took 6 bases from V and 3 from J, leaving 14 bases between them. The CDR3 here is CASRDTGTDYGYTF. In DNA form, the CDR3 reads TGTGCCAGCAGAGACACAGGGACGGACTATGGCTACACCTTC.

This chain uses TRBV28 with TRBJ1-1; D is uncertain. This CDR3 region has 12 residues. Germline V gives CDR1 MDHEN, CDR2 SYDVKM. V was pared by 5 bases and J by 1 base, with 5 bases between. CDR3 residues: CASSTPNTEAFF. CDR3 sequence (DNA): TGTGCCAGCAGTACACCGAACACTGAAGCTTTCTTT.

V and J are TRBV3-1 (or the pseudogene TRBV3-2) and TRBJ2-7; possible D gene TRBD2, 6 bases. With 0 bases removed from V and 6 bases from J, the gap between germline ends came to 9 bases. The CDR3 extends over 13 amino acids. Germline CDR1 LGHDT, CDR2 YNNKEL (reference sequence). In DNA form, the CDR3 reads TGTGCCAGCAGCCAAGATTGGCGGGGCGAGCAGTACTTC. The encoded protein is CASSQDWRGEQYF.

This clone occurred once. DNA for the CDR3: TGCAGTACTGGTGTAGCGGGAGGCACAGATACGCAGTATTTT. Amino acids: CSTGVAGGTDTQYF. The chain joins TRBV20-1 to TRBJ2-3; 9 nucleotides line up with TRBD2. V shed 8 bases, J shed 1 base, and the junction held 7 bases outside the gene matches. Germline lookup yields CDR1 DFQATT and CDR2 SNEGSKA (reference sequence). The CDR3 has 14 amino acids.

The rearrangement joins TRBV30 to TRBJ1-1, with D hard to call. The germline CDR1 and CDR2 sequences are GTSNPN and SVGIG (reference sequence). With 1 base removed from V and 7 bases from J, the gap between germline ends came to 10 bases. The CDR3 is 12 residues long. Written as DNA, the CDR3 is TGTGCCTGGAGTGAATTACGACTTGAAGCTTTCTTT. This codes for CAWSELRLEAFF.

The rearrangement uses TRBV10-2 and TRBJ2-2; D remains ambiguous. Looked up from germline, CDR1 is WSHSY and CDR2 is SAAADI. Trimming stripped 2 bases from V and 6 bases from J, with 10 bases between. The CDR3 has 14 amino acids. In DNA form, the CDR3 reads TGCGCCAGCAGTGAGGTTGAGATCGCCGGGGAGCTGTTTTTT. This translates into CASSEVEIAGELFF.

This clone has a single count. This chain links TRBV6-1 with TRBJ1-2; TRBD1 aligns across 7 bases. V was clipped by 1 base and J by 8 bases; unmatched bases: 10. The germline V gene has CDR1 MNHNS and CDR2 SASEGT. This CDR3 is built from 15 residues. The CDR3: CASSEETTGRYGYTF. Here the CDR3 DNA reads TGTGCCAGCAGTGAAGAAACGACAGGGAGGTACGGCTACACCTTC.

This clone was seen a few times. The rearrangement uses TRBV2 and TRBJ1-1; D is unclear. The germline V gene encodes CDR1 SNHLY and CDR2 FYNNEI. The CDR3 covers 13 residues. V gave up 4 bases and J gave up 1 base, with 7 bases separating them. The CDR3 loop is CASSVQANTEAFF. The CDR3 coding sequence is TGTGCCAGCAGTGTTCAAGCGAACACTGAAGCTTTCTTT.

This chain uses TRBV5-6 with TRBJ1-4, with a weak D call TRBD1 (5 bases). CDR3 length equals 15 residues. Germline lookup yields CDR1 SGHDT and CDR2 YYEEEE. Between the trimmed V and J ends, which lost 0 bases and 3 bases, there was a span of 9 bases. CDR3 bases: TGTGCCAGCAGCTTGGTGGGGGGTTCTAATGAAAAACTGTTTTTT. As protein: CASSLVGGSNEKLFF.

For this clone: Other DNA sequences from this sample encode an identical CDR3 as well. The chain uses TRBV5-1 and TRBJ2-3, with 15 bases that match TRBD2. The CDR3 has 15 residues. V gave up 4 bases and J gave up 5 bases; unmatched junction bases: 2. Looked up from germline, CDR1 is SGHRS and CDR2 is YFSETQ. The CDR3 coding sequence is TGCGCCAGCAGCAAGGGACTAGCGGGGGGAGATACGCAGTATTTT. It specifies CASSKGLAGGDTQYF.

The genes are TRBV7-6 and TRBJ1-1, with TRBD1 matching over 8 bases. Germline trimming cut 1 base from V and 4 bases from J; bases unmatched to any gene: 8. CDR3 length equals 16 residues. CDR1 SGHVS and CDR2 FNYEAQ come from the germline V gene. The CDR3 loop reads CASSLEGTQGATEAFF. CDR3 DNA: TGTGCCAGCAGCTTAGAAGGGACCCAGGGGGCCACTGAAGCTTTCTTT.

V is TRBV10-3 and J is TRBJ1-5; 10 bases align to TRBD1. This CDR3 has 14 residues. The junction had 2 bases not matched to a gene; V was cut back by 5 bases and J by 4 bases. The germline V gene has CDR1 ENHRY and CDR2 SYGVKD. The CDR3 spells CAISSGQGNQPQHF. CDR3 in DNA: TGTGCCATCAGTTCGGGACAGGGGAATCAGCCCCAGCATTTT.

This chain uses TRBV30 with TRBJ1-1, with 8 bases matching TRBD1. There are 13 residues in the CDR3. V dropped 4 bases and J dropped 1; count of bases not matched to a gene: 2. Germline V gene sequence: CDR1 GTSNPN, CDR2 SVGIG (reference sequence). The CDR3 nucleotides read TGTGCCTGGACCGGGACAGGGAACACTGAAGCTTTCTTT. Encoded protein: CAWTGTGNTEAFF.

This chain links TRBV28 with TRBJ1-2; perhaps TRBD1 as D (6 bases). V was clipped by 3 bases and J by 4 bases, with 12 bases between them. This CDR3 has 14 amino acids. The germline gives CDR1 MDHEN, CDR2 SYDVKM. In nucleotides, the CDR3 is TGTGCCAGCAGTTTTTCGCCAGGGGCCTATGGCTACACCTTC. Encoded protein: CASSFSPGAYGYTF.

This clone has only one observation. The V and J genes are TRBV24-1 and TRBJ2-3; D is undetermined. V was trimmed by 4 bases and J by 0 bases, leaving 10 bases between them. Per the germline V gene, CDR1 is KGHDR and CDR2 is SFDVKD. This CDR3 comprises 15 residues. This CDR3 is CATSETSTSTDTQYF. The DNA of the CDR3 is TGTGCCACCAGTGAAACTTCTACTAGCACAGATACGCAGTATTTT.

The chain is built from TRBV11-2 and TRBJ2-1; 10 bases fit TRBD2. The CDR3 consists of 18 residues. Per germline, CDR1 SGHAT and CDR2 FQNNGV. The V and J ends lost 4 bases and 6 bases, in that order; junction bases with no gene match: 15. In DNA, the CDR3 is TGTGCCAGCAGCTCCCCCTTCAAGGTTACTAGCGGGGTCAATGAGCAGTTCTTC. Residues: CASSSPFKVTSGVNEQFF.

The chain uses TRBV6-5 and TRBJ2-1; possible D gene TRBD1, 7 bases. This CDR3 contains 14 residues. V lost 9 bases and J 2 bases, leaving 14 bases between the germline ends. Germline values: CDR1 MNHEY, CDR2 SVGAGI. The CDR3 region has the DNA TGTGCCAGTATGCAGGGGGGTACCTACAATGAGCAGTTCTTC. It codes for CASMQGGTYNEQFF.

The chain links TRBV6-5 to TRBJ1-5, with 10 bases fitting TRBD1. J was trimmed by 6 bases and V by 7 bases; bases with no gene match: 6. The CDR3 sequence is 14 residues long. The germline V gene has CDR1 MNHEY and CDR2 SVGAGI. CDR3 sequence (DNA): TGTGCCAGCACCAGACAGGGGGCAGGTCAGCCCCAGCATTTT. Translation: CASTRQGAGQPQHF.